This entry features one T cell receptor (beta chain) sequence. This sample was taken from a study of blood T cell repertoires in COVID-19. Study at large: T cells, B-cell-depleted T cells, or PBMCs provided the cDNA or gDNA that served as material.

The data were produced by immunoSEQ multiplex PCR, yet TCRdb's version contains in-frame clones alone and is incomplete. This sample has around 190,000 clones, with 65% to 90% found just once. Trimming at V came to 1 base and at J to 1 base, leaving 5 bases not matched to a gene. From germline, CDR1 is LNHNV and CDR2 YYDKDF (reference sequence). CDR3 length equals 17 residues. The rearrangement links TRBV15 to TRBJ2-2; 8 bases agree with TRBD2. Sequenced sample: peripheral blood. The source is a man aged 45 to 65 with active or convalescent COVID-19. CDR3 residues: CATSRAGLAGNTGELFF. The CDR3 DNA follows: TGTGCCACCAGCAGAGCTGGGCTAGCGGGGAACACCGGGGAGCTGTTTTTT.